A single sample gave rise to the 18 T cell receptor beta chains below, sequenced in a study of blood T cell repertoires in COVID-19. Generated by immunoSEQ multiplex PCR, the TCRdb table keeps only in-frame clones and is missing some. The sample records 120,000 to 150,000 clones, 80% to 90% being singletons. The sample consisted of peripheral blood. The receptors stem from a woman at least 80 years old with acute or convalescent COVID-19.

This clone was seen once. J is TRBJ1-1 and V is TRBV10-3; 11 nucleotides line up with TRBD1. From germline, CDR1 is ENHRY and CDR2 SYGVKD. This CDR3 is 16 amino acids long. J was trimmed by 3 bases and V by 10 bases; bases with no gene match: 13. CDR3 sequence: CASSGQGVNVYTEAFF. The CDR3 DNA follows: TGTGCCAGCTCGGGACAGGGGGTAAATGTGTACACTGAAGCTTTCTTT.

Note on this clone: Mismatch with germline at one junction end may stem from a read error. V usage is TRBV7-7 and J usage is TRBJ1-1; TRBD1 might be the D (6 bases). Looked up from germline, CDR1 is SSHAT and CDR2 is FNYEAQ (reference sequence). The CDR3 is 15 amino acids. CDR3 sequence (DNA): TGTGCTAGCAGCCCGTTGGGGGCTTCGAACACTGAAGCTTTCTTT. As protein: CASSPLGASNTEAFF.

This sequence joins TRBV7-2 and TRBJ1-6; D is uncertain. Trimming pared 2 bases from V and 9 bases from J, leaving 17 bases between. The CDR3 is made up of 16 amino acids. CDR1 SGHTA and CDR2 FQGNSA come from the germline V gene. CDR3 in amino acids: CASSLWELHLGSPLHF. The CDR3, as DNA: TGTGCCAGCAGCTTATGGGAGCTCCATTTGGGTTCACCCCTCCACTTT.

The chain links TRBV18 to TRBJ1-1; D is ambiguous. This CDR3 region has 17 residues. The V and J ends lost 4 bases and 1 base respectively, with 19 bases between them. Germline V lookup: CDR1 KGHSH, CDR2 LQKENI. The CDR3 reads CASSLIPGGDTNTEAFF. The CDR3 bases are TGTGCCAGCTCACTAATCCCAGGCGGGGATACGAACACTGAAGCTTTCTTT.

The chain joins TRBV27 to TRBJ2-1; TRBD2 agrees at 10 bases. CDR1 and CDR2 from the germline V gene are MNHEY and SMNVEV (reference sequence). With 6 bases clipped from V and 0 bases from J, the junction kept 11 bases outside the gene matches. The CDR3 is 18 amino acids. The CDR3 DNA follows: TGTGCCAGCAGCAAACAGGGGACTAGCGTCACCTCCTACAATGAGCAGTTCTTC. This encodes CASSKQGTSVTSYNEQFF.

The chain carries TRBV29-1 and TRBJ1-1; D gene ambiguous. Germline V CDR1 and CDR2: SQVTM, ANQGSEA. Trimming cost V 3 bases and J 0 bases, with 2 bases left between them. The CDR3 has 11 residues. CDR3 loop: CSVDVNTEAFF. The CDR3 nucleotides are TGCAGCGTTGACGTGAACACTGAAGCTTTCTTT.

CDR3 in DNA: TGCAGCGTAAGACCGGGACAGGGGGATTATGGCTACACCTTC. Protein sequence: CSVRPGQGDYGYTF. This sequence joins TRBV29-1 and TRBJ1-2; 11 nucleotides align to TRBD1. Trimming removed 6 bases from V and 5 bases from J; junction bases left unmatched: 8. This CDR3 has 14 residues. Germline lookup yields CDR1 SQVTM and CDR2 ANQGSEA.

This clone was observed once. The chain recombines TRBV2 with TRBJ1-6; 8 nucleotides match TRBD1. In germline, CDR1 is SNHLY, CDR2 FYNNEI. V shed 5 bases, J shed 10 bases, and the junction held 10 bases outside the gene matches. The CDR3 has 15 residues. The CDR3 bases are TGTGCCAGCAGTCTGGGACAGGCCTCTCTATCACCCCTCCACTTT. It yields the protein CASSLGQASLSPLHF.

This chain uses TRBV6-5 with TRBJ1-3; D is undetermined. Germline V gene sequence: CDR1 MNHEY, CDR2 SVGAGI. V shed 10 bases and J shed 7 bases, with 17 bases lying between them. CDR3 length: 13 residues. The DNA for the CDR3 is TGTGCCACAAAAGTGGAGGACGGGAACACCATATATTTT. It codes for CATKVEDGNTIYF.

This chain joins TRBV7-3 and TRBJ2-2; 8 bases match TRBD2. This CDR3 is built from 16 residues. V gave up 2 bases and J gave up 2 bases; unmatched junction bases: 4. CDR1 is SGHTA and CDR2 is FQGTGA in the germline V gene. The CDR3 nucleotides are TGTGCCAGCAGCTTACTGGCGGGGGGCAACACCGGGGAGCTGTTTTTT. This sequence encodes CASSLLAGGNTGELFF.

This sequence joins TRBV4-2 and TRBJ2-3, with TRBD2 identical over 11 bases. The CDR3 extends over 16 amino acids. Germline V gene data show CDR1 as LGHNA and CDR2 as YNFKEQ. The ends lost 2 bases at V and 5 bases at J; junction bases unmatched: 6. CDR3 residues: CASSQLSGGAIDTQYF. The CDR3 region has the DNA TGTGCCAGCAGCCAACTTAGCGGGGGGGCGATAGATACGCAGTATTTT.

This clone came up a few times. The genes are TRBV5-1 and TRBJ2-7, with 11 bases fitting TRBD2. Germline V lookup: CDR1 SGHRS, CDR2 YFSETQ. The V and J ends lost 4 bases and 5 bases, in that order; junction bases with no gene match: 8. The CDR3 length is 15 residues. CDR3 sequence reads: CASSGTSGGLNEQYF. As DNA, the CDR3 is TGCGCCAGCAGCGGCACTAGCGGGGGTTTAAACGAGCAGTACTTC.

The chain links TRBV2 to TRBJ2-1, with a weak D call TRBD2 (5 bases). The CDR3 is 16 residues long. From germline, CDR1 is SNHLY and CDR2 FYNNEI. V lost 7 bases to trimming and J lost 0 bases, with 16 bases between them. This chain's CDR3 is CASTERRVSSYNEQFF. The CDR3 DNA reads TGTGCCAGCACCGAGAGGCGGGTAAGCTCCTACAATGAGCAGTTCTTC.

A few counts support this clone. The chain couples TRBV7-9 to TRBJ2-7, with 7 nucleotides matching TRBD2. The junction had 4 bases not matched to a gene; V was cut back by 1 base and J by 4 bases. Germline lookup yields CDR1 SEHNR and CDR2 FQNEAQ (reference sequence). The CDR3 loop spans 14 amino acids. CDR3 sequence (DNA): TGTGCCAGCAGCTTAGGCAGCGGGGTTTACGAGCAGTACTTC. The encoded protein is CASSLGSGVYEQYF.

This chain uses TRBV27 with TRBJ2-3, with D possibly TRBD1 on 5 matching bases. This CDR3 region has 18 residues. Germline V gene sequence: CDR1 MNHEY, CDR2 SMNVEV (reference sequence). V was trimmed by 5 bases and J by 0 bases, leaving 21 bases between them. CDR3 residues: CASSTRQNLATSTDTQYF. For the CDR3, the DNA is TGTGCCAGCAGTACCCGACAGAATTTGGCTACTAGCACAGATACGCAGTATTTT.

In DNA, the CDR3 is TGCGCCAGCCGGACTAGCGGGGAGACAGATACGCAGTATTTT. This encodes CASRTSGETDTQYF. J is TRBJ2-3 and V is TRBV5-1; 12 bases are a match to TRBD2. CDR1 SGHRS and CDR2 YFSETQ come from the germline V gene. The CDR3 sequence is 14 residues long. Germline trimming cut 7 bases from V and 3 bases from J; bases unmatched to any gene: 3.

In the case of this clone: The sample carries other DNA sequences with the same CDR3. The chain joins TRBV7-2 to TRBJ1-1; D gene unclear. Trimming took off 1 base at V and 1 base at J, with 7 bases between the two ends. The CDR3 has 14 amino acids. From germline, CDR1 is SGHTA and CDR2 FQGNSA. The CDR3 DNA reads as TGTGCCAGCAGCTTAGTTCCAGGGAACACTGAAGCTTTCTTT. Translated, it gives CASSLVPGNTEAFF.

The chain is built from TRBV6-5 and TRBJ1-4, with D possibly TRBD1 on 6 matching bases. Per germline, CDR1 MNHEY and CDR2 SVGAGI. This CDR3 has 16 residues. V was pared by 4 bases and J by 0 bases, with 12 bases between. CDR3 region: CASSSTPGATNEKLFF. CDR3 nucleotide sequence: TGTGCCAGCAGTTCGACCCCAGGGGCAACTAATGAAAAACTGTTTTTT.